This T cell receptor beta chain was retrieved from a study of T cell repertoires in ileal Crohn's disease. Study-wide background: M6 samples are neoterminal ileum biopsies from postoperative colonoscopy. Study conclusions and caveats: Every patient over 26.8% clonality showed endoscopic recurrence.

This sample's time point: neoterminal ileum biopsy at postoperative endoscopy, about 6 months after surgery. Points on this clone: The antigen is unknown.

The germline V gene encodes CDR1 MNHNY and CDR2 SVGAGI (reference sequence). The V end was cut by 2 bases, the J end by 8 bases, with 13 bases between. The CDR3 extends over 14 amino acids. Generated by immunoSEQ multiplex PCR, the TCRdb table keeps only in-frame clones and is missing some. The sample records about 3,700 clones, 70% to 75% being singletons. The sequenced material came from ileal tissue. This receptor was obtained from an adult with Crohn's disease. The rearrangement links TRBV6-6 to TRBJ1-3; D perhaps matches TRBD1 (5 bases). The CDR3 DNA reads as TGTGCCAGCAGTTACAGTGGGGCTCGGCACACCATATATTTT. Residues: CASSYSGARHTIYF.